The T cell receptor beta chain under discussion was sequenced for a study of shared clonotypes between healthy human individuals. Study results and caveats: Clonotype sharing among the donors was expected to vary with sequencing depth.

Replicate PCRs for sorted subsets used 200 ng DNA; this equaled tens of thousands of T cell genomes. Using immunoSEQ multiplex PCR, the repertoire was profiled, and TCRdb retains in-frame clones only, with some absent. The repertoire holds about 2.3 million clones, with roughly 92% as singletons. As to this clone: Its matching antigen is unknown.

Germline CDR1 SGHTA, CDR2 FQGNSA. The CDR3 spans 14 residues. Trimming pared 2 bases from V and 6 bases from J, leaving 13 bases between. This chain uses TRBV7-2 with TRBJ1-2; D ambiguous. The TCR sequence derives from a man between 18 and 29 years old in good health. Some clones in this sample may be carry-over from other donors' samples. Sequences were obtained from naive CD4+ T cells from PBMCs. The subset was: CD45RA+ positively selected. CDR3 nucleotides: TGTGCCAGCAGCTTATTCCGCGGGCGGGATGGCTACACCTTC. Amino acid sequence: CASSLFRGRDGYTF.